A selection of T cell receptor beta chains follows, all from one sample in a study of blood T cell repertoires in COVID-19. This table comes from immunoSEQ multiplex PCR, and its TCRdb copy is limited to in-frame clones, with some not included. The sample shows 100,000 to 150,000 clones, roughly 90% of them seen only once. Input material: peripheral blood. The receptor source for this set is a man between 65 and 85 years old with active COVID-19. CDR3s leave out the opening cysteine and the closing phenylalanine or tryptophan. Clone sizes are given selectively: once, few, many, or a class where the clone is expanded.

>TRBJ2-7|TRBV7-2|.
ASKTGLLSYEQY
>TRBJ2-2|TRBV30|.
AWVQGSNTGELF
>TRBJ1-4|TRBV29-1|.
SARTPTNEKLF
>TRBJ2-1|TRBV19|.
ASSLDRGGGNEQF
>TRBJ1-2|TRBV4-2|few
ASSQEINRGYT
>TRBJ2-7|TRBV21-1|.
ASSKVGYEQY
>TRBJ1-1|TRBV14|.
ASSQGTGTEAF
>TRBJ2-5|TRBV10-1|.
ASSAGTGARETQY
>TRBJ1-5|TRBV2|once
ASSAGTGGQPQH
>TRBJ1-1|TRBV28|.
LVTMNTEAF